These 10 T cell receptor beta chains were sequenced from one sample in a study of beta chain features in type 1 diabetes. Sequencing targeted expressed TCRB transcripts, as all isolated RNA had been reverse transcribed. Method: immunoSEQ multiplex PCR; TCRdb's copy keeps in-frame clones and lacks some. The sample gives approximately 400,000 clones, approximately 16% of which show up once; under 0.02% is in the top ten. The sample taken for sequencing was naive CD4+ T cells from blood. These receptor sequences come from a young woman in good health.

The V gene is TRBV5-6, the J gene TRBJ1-2, with TRBD1 as a possible D gene (5 bases). The germline V gene has CDR1 SGHDT and CDR2 YYEEEE. The ends were cut back, 0 bases at V and 4 bases at J, with 10 bases in the middle. The CDR3 covers 14 residues. The CDR3 loop is CASSLVEGLYGYTF. CDR3 coding DNA: TGTGCCAGCAGCTTGGTAGAGGGACTCTATGGCTACACCTTC.

This clone occurred a few times. Other DNA sequences in this sample translate to the same CDR3. This CDR3 is CAWSVQGNQPQHF. The CDR3 DNA follows: TGTGCCTGGAGTGTCCAGGGAAATCAGCCCCAGCATTTT. The V gene is TRBV30, the J gene TRBJ1-5, with D perhaps TRBD1 (5 bases). Germline V gene sequence: CDR1 GTSNPN, CDR2 SVGIG (reference sequence). This CDR3 has 13 residues. Trimming left V 0 bases short and J 4 bases short, with 7 bases between.

The chain is built from TRBV15 and TRBJ2-2, with 8 bases aligning to TRBD1. This CDR3 is built from 15 residues. The germline CDR1 and CDR2 sequences are LNHNV and YYDKDF (reference sequence). Trimming removed 3 bases from V and 5 bases from J; junction bases left unmatched: 5. The CDR3 region is CATSRDRAITGELFF. Here the CDR3 DNA reads TGTGCCACCAGCAGGGACAGGGCGATAACCGGGGAGCTGTTTTTT.

V gene TRBV25-1 combines with J gene TRBJ2-3; TRBD2 might be the D (6 bases). Trimming shortened V by 7 bases and J by 1 base, and 15 bases separated the two germline ends. This CDR3 has 15 residues. Germline CDR1 and CDR2: MGHDK and SYGVNS. DNA for the CDR3: TGTGCCAGCACCGCCTGGGGGGAGGGCACAGATACGCAGTATTTT. It is translated as CASTAWGEGTDTQYF. The full variable domain, in which reference TRBV25-1 and TRBJ2-3 provide the parts outside the CDR3, is EADIYQTPRYLVIGTGKKITLECSQTMGHDKMYWYQQDPGMELHLIHYSYGVNSTEKGDLSSESTVSRIRTEHFPLTLESARPSHTSQYLCASTAWGEGTDTQYFGPGTRLTVL.

This clone was counted only a few times. V and J are TRBV19 and TRBJ2-3; D ambiguous. CDR1 is LNHDA, CDR2 SQIVND, per germline (reference sequence). The ends were cut back, 1 base at V and 0 bases at J, with 8 bases in the middle. This CDR3 has 15 amino acids. The CDR3 is CASSIGQKSTDTQYF. The CDR3 DNA reads TGTGCCAGTAGTATAGGTCAGAAAAGCACAGATACGCAGTATTTT.

This clone was seen only a few times. This chain's CDR3 is CASTLTGSRLGNTIYF. CDR3 in DNA: TGTGCCAGCACTTTGACGGGAAGTCGGCTTGGAAACACCATATATTTT. The V gene is TRBV28, the J gene TRBJ1-3; D gene ambiguous. The ends were cut back, 7 bases at V and 3 bases at J, with 19 bases in the middle. Germline-derived CDR1 and CDR2 are MDHEN and SYDVKM. The length of the CDR3 is 16 residues.

This clone has just a few counts. The chain recombines TRBV15 with TRBJ2-1, with 9 bases identical to TRBD2. Germline assignment: CDR1 LNHNV and CDR2 YYDKDF (reference sequence). The J segment lost 3 bases and the V segment lost 2 bases, leaving 5 bases of the junction unmatched. The CDR3 totals 16 residues. The CDR3 sequence is CATSRPSGVSYNEQFF. CDR3 bases: TGTGCCACCAGCAGACCTAGCGGGGTGAGCTACAATGAGCAGTTCTTC.

This rearrangement joins TRBV5-1 to TRBJ2-7; TRBD1 agrees at 7 bases. The CDR3 has 14 residues. Germline V gene data show CDR1 as SGHRS and CDR2 as YFSETQ. Trimming took 1 base from V and 4 from J; bases not matched to a gene: 5. CDR3 loop: CASSLRGGRYEQYF. The DNA of the CDR3 is TGCGCCAGCAGCTTGAGAGGGGGCAGATACGAGCAGTACTTC.

V usage is TRBV5-6 and J usage is TRBJ1-5; D unclear. Deletions cut 5 bases from V and 0 bases from J, with 15 bases between. The germline V gene encodes CDR1 SGHDT and CDR2 YYEEEE. The CDR3 is made up of 16 amino acids. The CDR3 is CASREGGPYSNQPQHF. DNA of the CDR3: TGTGCCAGCAGGGAGGGAGGGCCGTATAGCAATCAGCCCCAGCATTTT.

This clone was found a few times. V is TRBV28 and J is TRBJ2-7, with D possibly TRBD1 on 6 matching bases. Trimming cost V 5 bases and J 2 bases, with 16 bases left between them. The CDR3 runs 15 residues. Germline V gene sequence: CDR1 MDHEN, CDR2 SYDVKM. CDR3 coding DNA: TGTGCCAGCAGTCGAGGGACACCCCCGACCTACGAGCAGTACTTC. Protein product: CASSRGTPPTYEQYF.